One and the same sample provided the 18 T cell receptor beta chains below, sequenced in a study of quantifying T cell responses using KT2 cells (TCRdb year 2017). Describing the broader study: RNA was DNase-treated and reverse transcribed with TCR alpha and beta constant-region primers, mostly using SuperScript III.

Library method: UMI-ligation and nested PCR. The reads were generated on an Illumina MiSeq. A single-stranded oligonucleotide bearing the Illumina SP2 sequence and a UMI was ligated to the 3' end of the cDNA with T4 RNA ligase 1. PCR1 was run for about 4 cycles (98 degrees C for 15 s, 69 degrees C for 30 s, 72 degrees C for 40 s), and an equimolar mix of RC1.1 and RC1.2, covering TRBC1 and TRBC2, was used as the beta primer. TCRdb itself trimmed the public reads at Q25 with fastp, ran MiXCR and retained productive beta chains. For every CDR3 protein sequence, its rows merge into one entry that carries the most common genes and DNA. The sample table holds around 56,000 distinct CDR3 sequences, of which 9% to 15% were seen once. The ten largest clones take up about 9% of the sample. The sample comprised PBMCs spiked with cells of the T cell clone KT2. These receptors came from a human donor.

In this sample, this clonotype turned up many times. J is TRBJ2-5 and V is TRBV5-1; D assignment may be TRBD1 or TRBD2 (5 bases each). The length of the CDR3 is 15 residues. V lost 4 bases, J lost 0 bases, and 13 bases lay in between. CDR1 is SGHRS, CDR2 YFSETQ, per germline. CDR3 DNA sequence: TGCGCCAGCAGCAAAGGGACGGAGTACCAAGAGACCCAGTACTTC. Protein sequence: CASSKGTEYQETQYF.

This clonotype came up a few times. The gene calls are TRBV18 and TRBJ1-2; 7 positions agree with TRBD1. V shed 2 bases, J shed 6 bases, and the junction held 6 bases outside the gene matches. CDR1 is KGHSH and CDR2 is LQKENI in the germline V gene. The CDR3 spans 14 residues. Here the CDR3 DNA reads TGTGCCAGCTCACCATCAGGGGGTTACGATGGCTACACCTTC. It translates to CASSPSGGYDGYTF.

This chain uses TRBV18 with TRBJ2-1; maybe TRBD2 (6 bases). The CDR3 is 16 amino acids. The V gene's germline CDR1 is KGHSH and CDR2 LQKENI. V was shortened by 0 bases and J by 5 bases, with 14 bases between the two germline ends. CDR3 DNA sequence: TGTGCCAGCTCACCACCGGGACGGGGGATGAACAATGAGCAGTTCTTC. Translated, it gives CASSPPGRGMNNEQFF.

CDR3 nucleotide sequence: TGTGCCAGCAGCTCACAGGGAAAAGACACTGAAGCTTTCTTT. Translated, it gives CASSSQGKDTEAFF. The J gene is TRBJ1-1, the V gene TRBV7-3, with D perhaps matching TRBD1 (6 bases). This CDR3 has 14 residues. V was pared by 4 bases and J by 3 bases, with 12 bases between. Germline V lookup: CDR1 SGHTA, CDR2 FQGTGA.

This clonotype occurred many times. The V and J genes are TRBV14 and TRBJ1-2; D remains unclear. Trimming took off 1 base at V and 0 bases at J, with 6 bases between the two ends. CDR3 length: 14 amino acids. Germline lookup yields CDR1 SGHDN and CDR2 FVKESK. The chain's CDR3 is CASSQVSTNYGYTF. CDR3 bases: TGTGCCAGCAGCCAAGTCTCGACTAACTATGGCTACACCTTC.

This clonotype was recorded at least ten times. The rearrangement links TRBV7-9 to TRBJ1-1; 7 bases are a match to TRBD1. CDR1 is SEHNR, CDR2 FQNEAQ, per germline (reference sequence). V trimming: 5 bases; J trimming: 3 bases; junction bases outside the gene matches: 6. CDR3 length: 14 residues. CDR3 coding DNA: TGTGCCAGCAGCCCGAGGGGGCTGGACACTGAAGCTTTCTTT. Translating gives CASSPRGLDTEAFF.

The V gene is TRBV20-1, the J gene TRBJ2-3; 7 nucleotides align to TRBD2. The germline V gene has CDR1 DFQATT and CDR2 SNEGSKA (reference sequence). The CDR3 is made up of 15 amino acids. Unmatched junction bases numbered 6, after V lost 3 bases and J lost 0 bases. CDR3 residues: CSASGGWTSTDTQYF. The CDR3, as DNA: TGCAGTGCTAGCGGGGGGTGGACTAGCACAGATACGCAGTATTTT.

As to this clonotype: Its ends do not fully match the called genes, so a read error is possible. The chain has TRBV9 and TRBJ2-5, with a possible D match to TRBD2 (6 bases). Germline lookup yields CDR1 SGDLS and CDR2 YYNGEE. The CDR3 has 14 residues. CDR3 in amino acids: CASSVSGNRETQCF. CDR3 nucleotides: TGTGCCAGCAGCGTATCGGGGAACCGGGAGACCCAGTGCTTC.

Note on this clonotype: This may stem from a read error, because a much larger clone lies one nucleotide away. The J gene is TRBJ1-2, the V gene TRBV19; D is perhaps TRBD1 (6 bases). This CDR3 spans 15 amino acids. Between the trimmed V and J ends, which lost 7 bases and 1 base, there was a span of 16 bases. Germline CDR1 is LNHDA and CDR2 is SQIVND (reference sequence). For the CDR3, the DNA is TGTGCCAGTACCGCCGGGACACGAAATAACTATGGCTACACCTTC. As protein: CASTAGTRNNYGYTF.

Only a few counts were recorded for this clonotype. This chain uses TRBV12-3 or TRBV12-4 with TRBJ2-2, with 7 nucleotides matching TRBD1. After removal of 6 bases from V and 11 bases from J, the junction contained 6 bases not matched to a gene. The CDR3 is 12 residues long. CDR3 sequence: CASSPRQGELFF. The CDR3 DNA sequence: TGTGCCAGCAGCCCCCGACAGGGCGAGCTGTTTTTT.

This clonotype was found many times. The chain couples TRBV20-1 to TRBJ1-5, with D uncertain. V lost 6 bases and J lost 3, with 9 bases in between. The germline V gene encodes CDR1 DFQATT and CDR2 SNEGSKA (reference sequence). CDR3 size: 12 residues. The CDR3 nucleotides are TGCAGTGCAGGAGAGACCAATCAGCCCCAGCATTTT. It yields the protein CSAGETNQPQHF.

The rearrangement joins TRBV6-6 to TRBJ2-5; tentative D call: TRBD2 (5 bases). The germline V gene encodes CDR1 MNHNY and CDR2 SVGAGI (reference sequence). Trimming took off 0 bases at V and 2 bases at J, with 16 bases between the two ends. This CDR3 region has 17 residues. The CDR3 region has the DNA TGTGCCAGCAGTTACTCCCTTGGGAGCGGAGGTCAAGAGACCCAGTACTTC. Translation gives CASSYSLGSGGQETQYF.

The chain links TRBV2 to TRBJ2-1; no definite D call. The V end lost 7 bases, the J end lost 9 bases, and 13 bases lay between the germline ends. The germline gives CDR1 SNHLY, CDR2 FYNNEI. This CDR3 spans 12 amino acids. The CDR3 DNA follows: TGTGCCAGCAACGCTTTTCCCGGTGAGCAGTTCTTC. It is translated as CASNAFPGEQFF.

This clonotype was counted many times. This chain uses TRBV7-9 with TRBJ2-4, with 7 nucleotides matching TRBD1. The CDR3 contains 15 residues. J was trimmed by 6 bases and V by 6 bases; bases with no gene match: 11. CDR1 SEHNR and CDR2 FQNEAQ come from the germline V gene (reference sequence). The CDR3 DNA reads as TGTGCCAGCAGACGAGAGGGACAGACTCCAAACATTCAGTACTTC. Translated: CASRREGQTPNIQYF.

V gene TRBV6-5 combines with J gene TRBJ2-4; 8 bases align to TRBD1. The CDR3 spans 15 residues. Germline assignment: CDR1 MNHEY and CDR2 SVGAGI. V lost 10 bases, J lost 0 bases, and 8 bases stayed unmatched. In DNA, the CDR3 is TGTGCCACCTGTGACAGGGGTCGAGCCAAAAACATTCAGTACTTC. Translation: CATCDRGRAKNIQYF.

This clonotype was recorded a few times. The rearrangement links TRBV12-3 or TRBV12-4 to TRBJ2-1; D is possibly TRBD1 (6 bases). The CDR3 runs to 14 residues. V was shortened by 5 bases and J by 7 bases, with 15 bases between the two germline ends. The CDR3 is CASSPQLGANEQFF. In DNA form, the CDR3 reads TGTGCCAGCAGTCCCCAATTGGGGGCGAATGAGCAGTTCTTC.

The chain links TRBV6-5 to TRBJ1-4; no reliable D call. The CDR3 extends over 14 amino acids. Germline V gives CDR1 MNHEY, CDR2 SVGAGI. Trimming took 10 bases from V and 0 from J, leaving 12 bases between them. For the CDR3, the DNA is TGTGCCACTAGCTCGACGGCAACTAATGAAAAACTGTTTTTT. This codes for CATSSTATNEKLFF.

V gene TRBV20-1 combines with J gene TRBJ2-7, with 7 positions matching TRBD1. The CDR3 consists of 19 residues. Germline assignment: CDR1 DFQATT and CDR2 SNEGSKA (reference sequence). V dropped 6 bases and J dropped 0; count of bases not matched to a gene: 23. CDR3 DNA sequence: TGCAGTGCCAACCTCCCAGGACAGGAGTTTGTAACGAGCTCCTACGAGCAGTACTTC. Residues: CSANLPGQEFVTSSYEQYF.